Presented here are 24 T cell receptor beta chains from one specimen sequenced in a study of blood T cell repertoires in COVID-19. Some clones are missing from TCRdb's copy, which holds only in-frame ones; the method was immunoSEQ multiplex PCR. The sample records around 500,000 clones, 80% to 90% being singletons. Sequencing input: peripheral blood. Receptors originate from a human donor in a cohort sampled during active COVID-19.

The chain employs TRBV28 and TRBJ2-5, with 13 bases aligning to TRBD2. The CDR3 spans 15 residues. Trimming cost V 3 bases and J 4 bases; bases outside gene matches: 2. The V gene's germline CDR1 is MDHEN and CDR2 SYDVKM. The CDR3 DNA follows: TGTGCCAGCAGTTTTCGACTAGCGGGAGGAGAGACCCAGTACTTC. It translates to CASSFRLAGGETQYF.

The chain employs TRBV29-1 and TRBJ2-7, with D possibly matching TRBD2 (5 bases). The CDR3 runs 13 residues. Trimming pared 5 bases from V and 6 bases from J, leaving 17 bases between. Germline V gives CDR1 SQVTM, CDR2 ANQGSEA. The CDR3 loop is CSVWVSEGSEQYF. CDR3 sequence (DNA): TGCAGCGTTTGGGTGTCCGAGGGCTCCGAGCAGTACTTC.

V usage is TRBV11-2 and J usage is TRBJ2-1, with TRBD2 matching 7 bases. This CDR3 contains 15 residues. With 2 bases clipped from V and 3 bases from J, the junction kept 4 bases outside the gene matches. Germline assignment: CDR1 SGHAT and CDR2 FQNNGV. Written as DNA, the CDR3 is TGTGCCAGCAGCTTATGGGCGGGAGACTACAATGAGCAGTTCTTC. It encodes CASSLWAGDYNEQFF.

This clone was seen a single time. The J gene is TRBJ2-6, the V gene TRBV5-1, with D maybe TRBD2 (5 bases). CDR3 length equals 18 residues. Trimming shortened V by 0 bases and J by 0 bases, and 13 bases separated the two germline ends. Germline assignment: CDR1 SGHRS and CDR2 YFSETQ. CDR3 nucleotides: TGCGCCAGCAGCTTGGCGCGGGCGAGGGCCTCTGGGGCCAACGTCCTGACTTTC. Translated: CASSLARARASGANVLTF.

The chain joins TRBV19 to TRBJ1-2; 9 positions agree with TRBD1. The CDR3 loop spans 14 amino acids. J gave up 2 bases and V 8 bases, and 6 bases lay outside the gene matches. Germline V gene lookup returns CDR1 LNHDA and CDR2 SQIVND (reference sequence). In DNA form, the CDR3 reads TGTGCCAGTGCCCGGACAGGGGAGAACTATGGCTACACCTTC. Amino acids: CASARTGENYGYTF.

The V call is TRBV18, the J call TRBJ1-4; no definite D call. This CDR3 has 14 residues. The V and J ends lost 3 bases and 8 bases respectively, with 13 bases between them. Germline V gene sequence: CDR1 KGHSH, CDR2 LQKENI. The CDR3 DNA sequence: TGTGCCAGCTCACCCGGTTTTAGCAGCGAAAAACTGTTTTTT. It encodes CASSPGFSSEKLFF.

The chain is built from TRBV3-1 (or the pseudogene TRBV3-2) and TRBJ2-3, with TRBD2 identical over 8 bases. Germline CDR1 reads LGHDT; CDR2 reads YNNKEL (reference sequence). Losses at the gene ends were 4 bases for V and 7 bases for J; bases not matched to a gene: 7. The CDR3 spans 14 residues. The CDR3 spells CASSPPGLDYTQYF. The CDR3 coding sequence is TGTGCCAGCAGCCCACCGGGACTAGATTATACGCAGTATTTT.

The rearrangement uses TRBV24-1 and TRBJ2-1; a weak D match, TRBD2 (6 bases). V dropped 1 base and J dropped 0 bases, with 9 bases sitting between them. CDR1 and CDR2 (germline): KGHDR, SFDVKD. The CDR3 is 16 amino acids. For the CDR3, the DNA is TGTGCCACCAGTGATTTAGTAGCGGACTCCTACAATGAGCAGTTCTTC. It is translated as CATSDLVADSYNEQFF.

This chain uses TRBV7-2 with TRBJ2-3; 8 bases agree with TRBD2. The CDR3 is 15 residues long. The junction had 3 bases not matched to a gene; V was cut back by 4 bases and J by 0 bases. Per germline, CDR1 SGHTA and CDR2 FQGNSA. The CDR3 sequence: CASSSSGPSTDTQYF. DNA of the CDR3: TGTGCCAGCAGCTCTAGCGGGCCAAGCACAGATACGCAGTATTTT.

J is TRBJ2-1 and V is TRBV2; 10 bases align to TRBD2. The CDR3 runs to 14 residues. Unmatched junction bases numbered 7, after V lost 6 bases and J lost 8 bases. The V gene's germline CDR1 is SNHLY and CDR2 FYNNEI. CDR3 bases: TGTGCCAGCAGGATTCTCGGACTAGCGGATGAGCAGTTCTTC. This translates into CASRILGLADEQFF.

The rearrangement uses TRBV30 and TRBJ1-3; D remains ambiguous. CDR3 length: 16 residues. Per the germline V gene, CDR1 is GTSNPN and CDR2 is SVGIG (reference sequence). V was trimmed by 0 bases and J by 4 bases, leaving 16 bases between them. The CDR3 reads CAWSVRINSPGNTIYF. CDR3 bases: TGTGCCTGGAGTGTACGCATAAACTCCCCCGGAAACACCATATATTTT. Variable domain in full (rest from reference TRBV30 and TRBJ1-3): SQTIHQWPATLVQPVGSPLSLECTVEGTSNPNLYWYRQAAGRGLQLLFYSVGIGQISSEVPQNLSASRPQDRQFILSSKKLLLSDSGFYLCAWSVRINSPGNTIYFGEGSWLTVV.

This chain uses TRBV12-3 or TRBV12-4 with TRBJ2-2; D not resolved. The CDR3 extends over 12 amino acids. Trimming shortened V by 6 bases and J by 3 bases, and 5 bases separated the two germline ends. DNA for the CDR3: TGTGCCAGCAGCTCCTACACCGGGGAGCTGTTTTTT. Translation gives CASSSYTGELFF.

The chain recombines TRBV6-6 with TRBJ2-2; D possibly corresponds to TRBD1 (5 bases). Germline loops: CDR1 MNHNY, CDR2 SVGAGI (reference sequence). This CDR3 spans 14 amino acids. V lost 0 bases to trimming and J lost 7 bases, with 9 bases between them. CDR3 DNA: TGTGCCAGCAGTTACTCTCAGGGCTTCGGGGAGCTGTTTTTT. Translating it yields CASSYSQGFGELFF.

CDR3 in DNA: TGCGCCAGCAGCTTTACGGACAGCGTCTATGGCTACACCTTC. Translation: CASSFTDSVYGYTF. The chain has TRBV5-1 and TRBJ1-2, with D possibly TRBD1 on 6 matching bases. The CDR3 consists of 14 residues. With 2 bases removed from V and 4 bases from J, the gap between germline ends came to 12 bases. Germline lookup yields CDR1 SGHRS and CDR2 YFSETQ.

In its sample, this clone was seen a few times. The V gene is TRBV5-6, the J gene TRBJ1-2, with a possible D match to TRBD1 (5 bases). The CDR3 is made up of 11 amino acids. V was pared by 2 bases and J by 7 bases, with 6 bases between. CDR1 is SGHDT and CDR2 is YYEEEE in the germline V gene. This CDR3 reads CASSFDSGYTF. The DNA for the CDR3 is TGTGCCAGCAGCTTCGACAGTGGCTACACCTTC.

The chain has TRBV28 and TRBJ2-2; D possibly corresponds to TRBD1 (5 bases). The germline gives CDR1 MDHEN, CDR2 SYDVKM. This CDR3 has 14 amino acids. The germline V and J ends were trimmed by 6 bases and 5 bases, with 13 bases remaining between them. The CDR3 loop is CASSPTGVTGELFF. CDR3 DNA sequence: TGTGCCAGCAGCCCTACAGGAGTTACCGGGGAGCTGTTTTTT. The whole variable domain, remainder taken from reference TRBV28 and TRBJ2-2, is DVKVTQSSRYLVKRTGEKVFLECVQDMDHENMFWYRQDPGLGLRLIYFSYDVKMKEKGDIPEGYSVSREKKERFSLILESASTNQTSMYLCASSPTGVTGELFFGEGSRLTVL.

CDR3: CASGIPRGQGAYGYTF. CDR3 nucleotides: TGCGCCAGCGGAATCCCGCGGGGGCAGGGGGCCTATGGCTACACCTTC. The chain uses TRBV4-1 and TRBJ1-2, with 8 bases matching TRBD1. The CDR3 length is 16 residues. The junction had 15 bases not matched to a gene; V was cut back by 8 bases and J by 4 bases. The germline CDR1 and CDR2 sequences are MGHRA and YSYEKL.

This rearrangement joins TRBV5-6 to TRBJ1-1; 11 bases are shared with TRBD1. The CDR3 covers 14 residues. Germline V gene lookup returns CDR1 SGHDT and CDR2 YYEEEE. V dropped 3 bases and J dropped 12; count of bases not matched to a gene: 10. CDR3 sequence: CASSYIPGQGEPFF. The CDR3 region has the DNA TGTGCCAGCAGCTATATACCGGGACAGGGGGAACCTTTCTTT.

The chain carries TRBV6-5 and TRBJ2-1; possibly TRBD2 for D (5 bases). Per the germline V gene, CDR1 is MNHEY and CDR2 is SVGAGI. V gave up 8 bases and J gave up 5 bases, with 19 bases separating them. The CDR3 totals 15 residues. The CDR3 loop reads CASALWGPRDNEQFF. Written as DNA, the CDR3 is TGTGCCAGCGCCCTGTGGGGTCCGAGGGACAATGAGCAGTTCTTC.

A single count supports this clone. This sequence joins TRBV29-1 and TRBJ1-4, with D hard to call. Germline values: CDR1 SQVTM, CDR2 ANQGSEA. Deletions cut 6 bases from V and 6 bases from J, with 14 bases between. The CDR3 has 13 amino acids. The CDR3 DNA is TGCAGCGTCTCCGACGGCGGGGATGAAAAACTGTTTTTT. As protein: CSVSDGGDEKLFF.

This clone was seen once. The J gene is TRBJ1-2, the V gene TRBV25-1, with 7 bases that match TRBD1. Germline trimming cut 3 bases from V and 3 bases from J; bases unmatched to any gene: 4. Germline CDR1 reads MGHDK; CDR2 reads SYGVNS. The CDR3 runs 14 residues. In DNA, the CDR3 is TGTGCCAGCAGTGAGGGGGGACAGTACTATGGCTACACCTTC. Its protein is CASSEGGQYYGYTF.

V usage is TRBV9 and J usage is TRBJ2-1; D gene unclear. Trimming removed 0 bases from V and 0 bases from J, with 13 bases in between. Germline-derived CDR1 and CDR2 are SGDLS and YYNGEE. This CDR3 spans 17 amino acids. CDR3 region: CASSVDPRPSSYNEQFF. CDR3 in DNA: TGTGCCAGCAGCGTAGACCCTAGGCCGAGCTCCTACAATGAGCAGTTCTTC.

This rearrangement joins TRBV11-2 to TRBJ2-7; no firm D call. Trimming removed 1 base from V and 4 bases from J, with 8 bases in between. Germline V gene sequence: CDR1 SGHAT, CDR2 FQNNGV. The CDR3 contains 13 residues. The CDR3 loop is CASSLGFSYEQYF. In DNA form, the CDR3 reads TGTGCCAGCAGCTTAGGTTTTAGTTACGAGCAGTACTTC. Supplemented by reference TRBV11-2 and TRBJ2-7, the full variable domain reads EAGVAQSPRYKIIEKRQSVAFWCNPISGHATLYWYQQILGQGPKLLIQFQNNGVVDDSQLPKDRFSAERLKGVDSTLKIQPAKLEDSAVYLCASSLGFSYEQYFGPGTRLTVT.

This sequence joins TRBV7-9 and TRBJ2-1; 9 nucleotides match TRBD2. Germline-derived CDR1 and CDR2 are SEHNR and FQNEAQ (reference sequence). V was pared by 5 bases and J by 0 bases, with 8 bases of the junction left unmatched. The CDR3 has 17 amino acids. CDR3 DNA sequence: TGTGCCAGCAGCCCGAGACTAGCGGTAAGCTCCTACAATGAGCAGTTCTTC. Its translation: CASSPRLAVSSYNEQFF.